This T cell receptor beta chain was observed in a study of response to subunit inactivated influenza vaccine. CDR3 size: 14 residues. In germline, CDR1 is SGHRS, CDR2 YFSETQ. V was pared by 2 bases and J by 2 bases, with 11 bases between. MiXCR, run by TCRdb on the RT-PCR reads, gives a single entry per CDR3 protein. In the table there are about 700,000 distinct CDR3 sequences, approximately 15% of which are singletons. Study findings and constraints: The authors put forward the suggestion that each seasonal influenza vaccination may bring in only a limited number of new T cells.

This clonotype was seen a few times. Its antigen is unidentified. This TCR came from a man over 45 who received an inactivated influenza vaccine. This chain connects TRBV5-1 to TRBJ2-7; a possible D gene is TRBD1 (6 bases). This specimen was PBMCs from blood, taken less than 15 days before vaccination. CDR3 coding DNA: TGCGCCAGCAGCTTACCAGGGGCGGCCTACGAGCAGTACTTC. Translating gives CASSLPGAAYEQYF.